The rows below give T cell receptor beta chains drawn from one sample of a study of post-analysis software for immune sequencing data. A single record per CDR3 protein comes from TCRdb applying MiXCR to the PCR reads. The top ten clones hold 4% to 6% of a sample with just over 250,000 distinct CDR3 sequences, around 34% of them seen once. The sample consisted of blood. The receptors originated from a girl aged 10 to 17 with multiple sclerosis. Both conserved end residues are part of each CDR3. Each record gives: clone size, V gene, J gene, D gene, CDR3 DNA, CDR3 protein. D genes are given only for firm matches. A row's size may be missing; if present it is once, few, many or a size class.

clone_size: .
v_call: TRBV12-3/TRBV12-4
j_call: TRBJ1-2
d_call: .
cdr3_nt: TGTGCCAGCACCCAGGGCATAAACTATGGCTACACCTTC
cdr3_aa: CASTQGINYGYTF

clone_size: few
v_call: TRBV10-3
j_call: TRBJ1-5
d_call: .
cdr3_nt: TGTGCCATCAGTGATGAGGTCAATCAGCCCCAGCATTTT
cdr3_aa: CAISDEVNQPQHF

clone_size: many
v_call: TRBV20-1
j_call: TRBJ2-5
d_call: TRBD1
cdr3_nt: TGCAGTGCTAGACTAGGGCCAAGACAGGGGGCAGGAGAGACCCAGTACTTC
cdr3_aa: CSARLGPRQGAGETQYF

clone_size: many
v_call: TRBV29-1
j_call: TRBJ2-5
d_call: TRBD1
cdr3_nt: TGCAGCGGGCTTCCGGGACAGGGAGCGCCCCAGTACTTC
cdr3_aa: CSGLPGQGAPQYF

clone_size: many
v_call: TRBV9
j_call: TRBJ2-1
d_call: .
cdr3_nt: TGTGCCAGCAGCGAAGGACTGTACAATGAGCAGTTCTTC
cdr3_aa: CASSEGLYNEQFF

clone_size: few
v_call: TRBV3-1
j_call: TRBJ2-1
d_call: TRBD2
cdr3_nt: TGTGCCAGCAGCCCCTCCCCACCAGGTAGCGGGAGTGACAATGAGCAGTTCTTC
cdr3_aa: CASSPSPPGSGSDNEQFF

clone_size: .
v_call: TRBV29-1
j_call: TRBJ1-2
d_call: .
cdr3_nt: TGCAGCGTTGACGGGGGACAAAACTATGGCTACACCTTC
cdr3_aa: CSVDGGQNYGYTF

clone_size: .
v_call: TRBV28
j_call: TRBJ2-3
d_call: .
cdr3_nt: TGTGCCAGCTTGCTTGGGAGCACTAGCACAGATACGCAGTATTTT
cdr3_aa: CASLLGSTSTDTQYF

clone_size: many
v_call: TRBV2
j_call: TRBJ2-7
d_call: .
cdr3_nt: TGTGCCAGCAGTGAGGGTGGCGAGCAGTACTTC
cdr3_aa: CASSEGGEQYF

clone_size: .
v_call: TRBV7-9
j_call: TRBJ1-3
d_call: .
cdr3_nt: TGTGCCAGCAGCCGGGACAACTCTGGAAACACCATATATTTT
cdr3_aa: CASSRDNSGNTIYF

clone_size: .
v_call: TRBV27
j_call: TRBJ2-1
d_call: .
cdr3_nt: TGTGCCAGCAGTTTATCGATGGGTTTTCGGGAGCGGTTCTTC
cdr3_aa: CASSLSMGFRERFF

clone_size: .
v_call: TRBV20-1
j_call: TRBJ2-5
d_call: .
cdr3_nt: TGCAGTGCTAGAGATGAGCGGCGGAACGGGCAGTACTTC
cdr3_aa: CSARDERRNGQYF

clone_size: many
v_call: TRBV11-2
j_call: TRBJ2-3
d_call: .
cdr3_nt: TGTGCCAGCAGCATAGGAAGATACACAGATACGCAGTATTTT
cdr3_aa: CASSIGRYTDTQYF

clone_size: many
v_call: TRBV27
j_call: TRBJ1-5
d_call: TRBD1
cdr3_nt: TGTGCCAGCAAGACACAGGGGCGGGATCAGCCCCAGCATTTT
cdr3_aa: CASKTQGRDQPQHF

clone_size: many
v_call: TRBV5-1
j_call: TRBJ2-1
d_call: .
cdr3_nt: TGCGCCAGCAGCGACCGGGACGGCTCTTACAATGAGCAGTTCTTC
cdr3_aa: CASSDRDGSYNEQFF

clone_size: many
v_call: TRBV2
j_call: TRBJ1-4
d_call: .
cdr3_nt: TGTGCCAGCAGTCCCGGGGCCGGAAAACTGTTTTTT
cdr3_aa: CASSPGAGKLFF

clone_size: many
v_call: TRBV5-1
j_call: TRBJ2-5
d_call: TRBD2
cdr3_nt: TGCGCCAGCAGCGCGGGACTAGCGAATCTTGAGACCCAGTACTTC
cdr3_aa: CASSAGLANLETQYF

clone_size: many
v_call: TRBV7-9
j_call: TRBJ1-1
d_call: .
cdr3_nt: TGTGCCAGCAGCTTAGGAGGAAGGGGGGTAATGAACACTGAAGCTTTCTTT
cdr3_aa: CASSLGGRGVMNTEAFF

clone_size: few
v_call: TRBV29-1
j_call: TRBJ1-1
d_call: TRBD1
cdr3_nt: TGCAGCGTGACGGACCAGGGGGGGACTGAAGCTTTCTTT
cdr3_aa: CSVTDQGGTEAFF

clone_size: many
v_call: TRBV28
j_call: TRBJ1-5
d_call: TRBD1
cdr3_nt: TGTGCCACCCGTACAGGGGGCCGATCTCAGCCCCAGCATTTT
cdr3_aa: CATRTGGRSQPQHF

clone_size: .
v_call: TRBV2
j_call: TRBJ1-4
d_call: .
cdr3_nt: TGTGCCAGCGTGACAGACGCAACTAATGAAAAACTGTTTTTT
cdr3_aa: CASVTDATNEKLFF

clone_size: many
v_call: TRBV7-9
j_call: TRBJ2-1
d_call: .
cdr3_nt: TGTGCCAGCAGCTTAGTAATTAGGGGTCCCACATTACACGACTTTCAGTTCTTC
cdr3_aa: CASSLVIRGPTLHDFQFF

clone_size: many
v_call: TRBV6-4
j_call: TRBJ2-3
d_call: TRBD1
cdr3_nt: TGTGCCACCAGTCGCACAGGGGTTGTAGATACGCAGTATTTT
cdr3_aa: CATSRTGVVDTQYF

clone_size: .
v_call: TRBV5-1
j_call: TRBJ2-6
d_call: .
cdr3_nt: TGCGCCAGCAGGGAGTCTGGGGCCAACGTCCTGACTTTC
cdr3_aa: CASRESGANVLTF

clone_size: many
v_call: TRBV15
j_call: TRBJ2-7
d_call: .
cdr3_nt: TGTGCCACCAGCAGAGATGTCGGGAGCGCCTACGAGCAGTACTTC
cdr3_aa: CATSRDVGSAYEQYF

clone_size: many
v_call: TRBV20-1
j_call: TRBJ1-1
d_call: .
cdr3_nt: TGCAGTGCTAGAGATTGGGTGAACACTGAAGCTTTCTTT
cdr3_aa: CSARDWVNTEAFF

clone_size: .
v_call: TRBV2
j_call: TRBJ1-5
d_call: .
cdr3_nt: TGTGCCAGCAGCCGGGACGGGGTATCGGATCAGCCCCAGCATTTT
cdr3_aa: CASSRDGVSDQPQHF

clone_size: once
v_call: TRBV4-1
j_call: TRBJ2-3
d_call: .
cdr3_nt: TGCGCCAGCAGCGAAGCCCCGGGGCCAGGCACAGATACGCAGTATTTT
cdr3_aa: CASSEAPGPGTDTQYF

clone_size: .
v_call: TRBV2
j_call: TRBJ2-1
d_call: TRBD2
cdr3_nt: TGTGCCAGCAGTTCCGGGACTAGCGGGAGGAGGGAGCAGTTCTTC
cdr3_aa: CASSSGTSGRREQFF

clone_size: .
v_call: TRBV12-3/TRBV12-4
j_call: TRBJ1-1
d_call: TRBD1
cdr3_nt: TGTGCCAGCAGTCCGAACTTGGCAGGGGGCTTGGCTGAAGCTTTCTTT
cdr3_aa: CASSPNLAGGLAEAFF

clone_size: many
v_call: TRBV4-1
j_call: TRBJ1-2
d_call: .
cdr3_nt: TGCGCCAGCAGCCAAGATCAATTGGGGAGAACAGGTCCAGCGTATGGCTACACCTTC
cdr3_aa: CASSQDQLGRTGPAYGYTF

clone_size: few
v_call: TRBV20-1
j_call: TRBJ1-1
d_call: .
cdr3_nt: TGCAGTGCTAGAAGCCCAATGGAAGCTTTCTTT
cdr3_aa: CSARSPMEAFF